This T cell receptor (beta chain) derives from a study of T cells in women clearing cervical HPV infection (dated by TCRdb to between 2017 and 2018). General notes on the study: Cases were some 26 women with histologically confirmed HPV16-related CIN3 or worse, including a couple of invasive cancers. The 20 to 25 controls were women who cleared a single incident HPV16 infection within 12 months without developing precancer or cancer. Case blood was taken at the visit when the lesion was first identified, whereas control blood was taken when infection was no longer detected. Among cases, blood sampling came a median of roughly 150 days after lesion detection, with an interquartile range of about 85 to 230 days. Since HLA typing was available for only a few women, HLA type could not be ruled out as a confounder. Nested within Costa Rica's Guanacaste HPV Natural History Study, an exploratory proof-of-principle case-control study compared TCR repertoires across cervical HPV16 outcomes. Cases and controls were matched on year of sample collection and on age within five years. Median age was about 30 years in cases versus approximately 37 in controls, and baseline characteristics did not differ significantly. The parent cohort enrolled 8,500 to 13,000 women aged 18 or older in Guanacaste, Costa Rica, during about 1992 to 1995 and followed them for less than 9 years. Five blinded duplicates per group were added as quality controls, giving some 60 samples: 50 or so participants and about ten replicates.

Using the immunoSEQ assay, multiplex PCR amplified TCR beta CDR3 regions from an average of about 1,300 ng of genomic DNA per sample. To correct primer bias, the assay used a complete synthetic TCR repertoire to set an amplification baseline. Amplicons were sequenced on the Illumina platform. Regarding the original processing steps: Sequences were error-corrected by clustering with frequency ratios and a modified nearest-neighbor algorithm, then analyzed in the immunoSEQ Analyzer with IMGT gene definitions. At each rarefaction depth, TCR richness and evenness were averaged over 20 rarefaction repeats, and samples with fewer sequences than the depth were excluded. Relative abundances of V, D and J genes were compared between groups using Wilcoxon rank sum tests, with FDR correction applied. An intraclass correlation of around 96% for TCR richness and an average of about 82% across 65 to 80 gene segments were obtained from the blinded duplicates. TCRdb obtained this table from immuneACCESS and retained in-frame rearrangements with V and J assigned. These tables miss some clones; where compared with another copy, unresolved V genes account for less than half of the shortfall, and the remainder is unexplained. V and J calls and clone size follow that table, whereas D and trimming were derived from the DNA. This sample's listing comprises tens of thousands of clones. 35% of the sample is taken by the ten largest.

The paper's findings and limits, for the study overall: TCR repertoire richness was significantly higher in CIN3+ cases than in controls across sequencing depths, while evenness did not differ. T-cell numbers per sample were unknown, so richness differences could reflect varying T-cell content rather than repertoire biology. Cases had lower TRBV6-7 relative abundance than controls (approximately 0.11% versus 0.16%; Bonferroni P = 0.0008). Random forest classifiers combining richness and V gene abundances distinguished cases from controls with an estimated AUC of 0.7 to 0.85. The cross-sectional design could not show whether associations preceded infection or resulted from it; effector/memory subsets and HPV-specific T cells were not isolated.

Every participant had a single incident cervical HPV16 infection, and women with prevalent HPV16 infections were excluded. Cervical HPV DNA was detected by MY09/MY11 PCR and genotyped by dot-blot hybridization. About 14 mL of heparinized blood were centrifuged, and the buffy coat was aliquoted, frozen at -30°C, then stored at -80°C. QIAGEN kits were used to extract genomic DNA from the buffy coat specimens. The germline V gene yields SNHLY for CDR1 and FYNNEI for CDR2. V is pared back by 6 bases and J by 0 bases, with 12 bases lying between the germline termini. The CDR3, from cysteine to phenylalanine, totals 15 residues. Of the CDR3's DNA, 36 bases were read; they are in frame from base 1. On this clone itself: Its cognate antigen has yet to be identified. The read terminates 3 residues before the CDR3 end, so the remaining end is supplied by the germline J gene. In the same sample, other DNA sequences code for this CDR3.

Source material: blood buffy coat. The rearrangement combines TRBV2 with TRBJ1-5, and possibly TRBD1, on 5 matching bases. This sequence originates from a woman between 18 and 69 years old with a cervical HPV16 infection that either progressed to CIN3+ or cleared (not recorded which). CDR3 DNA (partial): TGTGCCAGCAGAGAGACAGAGAATAGCAATCAGCCC. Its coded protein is CASRETENSNQP. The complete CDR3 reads CASRETENSNQPQHF.